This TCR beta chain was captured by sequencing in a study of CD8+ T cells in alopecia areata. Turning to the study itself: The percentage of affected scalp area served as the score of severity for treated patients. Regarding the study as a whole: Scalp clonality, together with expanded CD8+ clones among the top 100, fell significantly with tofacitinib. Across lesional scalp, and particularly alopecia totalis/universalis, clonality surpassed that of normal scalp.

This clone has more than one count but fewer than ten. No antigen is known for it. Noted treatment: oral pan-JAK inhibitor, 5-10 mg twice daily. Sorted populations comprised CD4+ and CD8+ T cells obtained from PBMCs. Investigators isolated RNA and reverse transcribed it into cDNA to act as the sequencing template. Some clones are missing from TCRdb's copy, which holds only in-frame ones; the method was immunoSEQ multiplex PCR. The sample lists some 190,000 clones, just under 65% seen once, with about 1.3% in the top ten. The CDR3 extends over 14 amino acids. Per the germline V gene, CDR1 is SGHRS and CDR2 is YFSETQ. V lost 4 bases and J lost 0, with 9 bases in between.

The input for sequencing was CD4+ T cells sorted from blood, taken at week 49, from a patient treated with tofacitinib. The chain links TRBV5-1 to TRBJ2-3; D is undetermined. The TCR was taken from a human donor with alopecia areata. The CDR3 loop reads CASSRQASTDTQYF. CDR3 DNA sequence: TGCGCCAGCAGCCGACAAGCTAGCACAGATACGCAGTATTTT.